This T cell receptor (beta chain) comes out of a study of blood T cell repertoires in COVID-19. The germline V and J ends were trimmed by 5 bases and 7 bases, with 12 bases remaining between them. The CDR3 sequence is 12 residues long. Germline CDR1 LNHDA, CDR2 SQIVND (reference sequence). Clones were read by immunoSEQ multiplex PCR, and TCRdb kept only the in-frame ones, dropping some. The sample includes 150,000 or so clones, over 75% of them seen just once. Source material: peripheral blood. This TCR was recovered from a human donor in a cohort sampled during active COVID-19. The V gene is TRBV19, the J gene TRBJ2-7; perhaps TRBD1 as D (5 bases). The CDR3, as DNA: TGTGCCAGTAGTTCCAGGGTCGGGGAGCAGTACTTC. It encodes CASSSRVGEQYF.